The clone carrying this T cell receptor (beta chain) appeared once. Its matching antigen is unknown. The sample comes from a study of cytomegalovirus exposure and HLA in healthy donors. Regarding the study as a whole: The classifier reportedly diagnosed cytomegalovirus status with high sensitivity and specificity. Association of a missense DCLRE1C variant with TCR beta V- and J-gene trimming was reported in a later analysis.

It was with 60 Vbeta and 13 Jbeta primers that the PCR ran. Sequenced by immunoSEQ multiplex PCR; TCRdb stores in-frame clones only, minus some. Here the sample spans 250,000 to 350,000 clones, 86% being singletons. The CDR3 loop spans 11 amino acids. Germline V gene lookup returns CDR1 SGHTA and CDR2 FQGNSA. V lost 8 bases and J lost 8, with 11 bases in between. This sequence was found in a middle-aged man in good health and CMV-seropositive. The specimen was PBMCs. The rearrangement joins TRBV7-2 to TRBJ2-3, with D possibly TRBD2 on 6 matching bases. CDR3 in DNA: TGTGCCAGCCAAGGGACTCTTACGCAGTATTTT. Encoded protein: CASQGTLTQYF.